A single sample gave rise to the 20 T cell receptor beta chains below, sequenced in a study of cytomegalovirus exposure and HLA in healthy donors. PCR involved 60 Vbeta and 13 Jbeta primers. Clones were sequenced by immunoSEQ multiplex PCR, and TCRdb holds only the in-frame ones, with some missing. The sample includes fewer than 200,000 clones, roughly 80% of them seen just once. The material sequenced was PBMCs. The receptors originated from a male donor in good health and CMV-seronegative.

This chain connects TRBV12-5 to TRBJ2-1, with 9 bases that match TRBD2. Trimming took 1 base from V and 5 from J; bases not matched to a gene: 12. Germline V gene sequence: CDR1 LGHNT, CDR2 FRNRAP. The CDR3 spans 18 residues. In DNA form, the CDR3 reads TGTGCTAGTGGTTTGGCACCCATCCCTAGCGGGGACAACAATGAGCAGTTCTTC. Amino acid sequence: CASGLAPIPSGDNNEQFF. Based on the CDR3 plus reference TRBV12-5 and TRBJ2-1, the full variable domain is DARVTQTPRHKVTEMGQEVTMRCQPILGHNTVFWYRQTMMQGLELLAYFRNRAPLDDSGMPKDRFSAEMPDATLATLKIQPSEPRDSAVYFCASGLAPIPSGDNNEQFFGPGTRLTVL.

The V call is TRBV2, the J call TRBJ1-4; D remains unclear. The CDR3 is made up of 11 amino acids. The germline V and J ends were trimmed by 6 bases and 8 bases, with 7 bases remaining between them. Germline V gene lookup returns CDR1 SNHLY and CDR2 FYNNEI. For the CDR3, the DNA is TGTGCCAGCAGGTCACAGGAAAAACTGTTTTTT. Encoded protein: CASRSQEKLFF.

The chain carries TRBV27 and TRBJ1-6; the D gene is possibly TRBD1 (5 bases). Germline CDR1 reads MNHEY; CDR2 reads SMNVEV (reference sequence). V gave up 7 bases and J gave up 6 bases, with 13 bases separating them. This CDR3 region has 14 residues. The CDR3 DNA is TGTGCCAGCAATGACAGATACGGTAATTCACCCCTCCACTTT. Protein: CASNDRYGNSPLHF.

V and J are TRBV19 and TRBJ1-1; TRBD1 agrees at 7 bases. The CDR3 consists of 12 residues. With V trimmed by 8 bases and J by 3 bases, 3 bases remained unmatched. Germline lookup yields CDR1 LNHDA and CDR2 SQIVND (reference sequence). The CDR3 protein is CASRQGYTEAFF. DNA for the CDR3: TGTGCCAGTCGACAGGGATACACTGAAGCTTTCTTT.

This chain connects TRBV2 to TRBJ1-2; 7 nucleotides match TRBD1. Germline-derived CDR1 and CDR2 are SNHLY and FYNNEI. V was clipped by 5 bases and J by 6 bases; unmatched bases: 9. The CDR3 contains 14 residues. CDR3 sequence (DNA): TGTGCCAGCAGTTTAAGTAGGGGGCAGCATGGCTACACCTTC. Its translation is CASSLSRGQHGYTF.

The genes are TRBV9 and TRBJ2-1, with D perhaps TRBD2 (7 bases). Germline lookup yields CDR1 SGDLS and CDR2 YYNGEE. The CDR3 has 12 amino acids. V was clipped by 7 bases and J by 7 bases, with 12 bases between them. DNA for the CDR3: TGTGCCAGCGGTGGGGGGGCGAATGAGCAGTTCTTC. Amino acids: CASGGGANEQFF.

This chain links TRBV18 with TRBJ2-7; D possibly corresponds to TRBD1 (6 bases). Germline V gene data show CDR1 as KGHSH and CDR2 as LQKENI. V lost 3 bases, J lost 3 bases, and 15 bases lay in between. The CDR3 is 15 residues long. CDR3 coding DNA: TGTGCCAGCTCACCCGGACAGCTTCTGGGCTACGAGCAGTACTTC. Translated: CASSPGQLLGYEQYF.

The gene calls are TRBV6-6 and TRBJ2-3, with 14 bases aligning to TRBD2. CDR1 is MNHNY, CDR2 SVGAGI, per germline (reference sequence). The CDR3 has 15 amino acids. The J segment lost 3 bases and the V segment lost 6 bases, leaving 2 bases of the junction unmatched. CDR3 nucleotides: TGTGCCAGCAGCTGGACTAGCGGGGGGACAGATACGCAGTATTTT. Protein sequence: CASSWTSGGTDTQYF.

The chain couples TRBV5-5 to TRBJ1-4, with 7 bases that match TRBD1. After removal of 5 bases from V and 0 bases from J, the junction contained 10 bases not matched to a gene. CDR3 length equals 17 residues. In germline, CDR1 is SGHKS, CDR2 YYEKEE (reference sequence). The CDR3 coding sequence is TGTGCCAGCAGTGAGACAGGGTTCCCAGCAACTAATGAAAAACTGTTTTTT. This sequence encodes CASSETGFPATNEKLFF.

This clone was recorded only once. The chain carries TRBV5-1 and TRBJ2-5, with TRBD2 as a possible D gene (5 bases). CDR1 is SGHRS, CDR2 YFSETQ, per germline. The V end was cut by 3 bases, the J end by 5 bases, with 8 bases between. This CDR3 contains 12 residues. CDR3 DNA sequence: TGCGCCAGCAGCTGGGAGATGGAGACCCAGTACTTC. Protein sequence: CASSWEMETQYF.

The chain recombines TRBV27 with TRBJ2-1; unclear D gene. Germline V CDR1 and CDR2: MNHEY, SMNVEV (reference sequence). There are 16 residues in the CDR3. Trimming pared 0 bases from V and 0 bases from J, leaving 9 bases between. CDR3 protein: CASSLSEFSSYNEQFF. The DNA for the CDR3 is TGTGCCAGCAGTTTATCTGAGTTTAGCTCCTACAATGAGCAGTTCTTC.

The V gene is TRBV9, the J gene TRBJ2-3; TRBD2 matches 7 bases. Germline CDR1 is SGDLS and CDR2 is YYNGEE. CDR3 length equals 15 residues. The V gene end was trimmed by 0 bases and the J gene end by 5 bases; junction bases not matched to a gene: 6. In DNA, the CDR3 is TGTGCCAGCAGCGTAGCGCCAGCGGGGTTAGATACGCAGTATTTT. Protein: CASSVAPAGLDTQYF.

The rearrangement links TRBV27 to TRBJ2-7; 11 bases are a match to TRBD2. Germline V gene data show CDR1 as MNHEY and CDR2 as SMNVEV (reference sequence). V was pared by 3 bases and J by 2 bases, with 3 bases of the junction left unmatched. This CDR3 contains 15 residues. The CDR3 nucleotides read TGTGCCAGCAGTTTTAGACTAGCGGGGACCTACGAGCAGTACTTC. Encoded protein: CASSFRLAGTYEQYF.

Of note for this clone: This same CDR3 is encoded by further DNA sequences in the sample. The CDR3 is CASSPPGTGLAGEQFF. CDR3 nucleotide sequence: TGTGCCAGCTCACCGCCCGGGACAGGGTTAGCAGGTGAGCAGTTCTTC. The chain has TRBV18 and TRBJ2-1; 9 bases fit TRBD1. Germline-derived CDR1 and CDR2 are KGHSH and LQKENI. V was pared by 3 bases and J by 9 bases, with 12 bases of the junction left unmatched. This CDR3 has 16 amino acids.

The chain links TRBV27 to TRBJ2-3; tentative D call: TRBD2 (6 bases). V was trimmed by 3 bases and J by 2 bases, leaving 12 bases between them. This CDR3 is 15 amino acids long. Germline CDR1 reads MNHEY; CDR2 reads SMNVEV (reference sequence). CDR3 in DNA: TGTGCCAGCAGTTTTCCGGGGGTTGACACAGATACGCAGTATTTT. Translating gives CASSFPGVDTDTQYF.

The chain joins TRBV5-8 to TRBJ1-5, with D maybe TRBD1 (6 bases). CDR1 is SGHTS and CDR2 is YDEGEE in the germline V gene. Between the trimmed V and J ends, which lost 4 bases and 3 bases, there was a span of 8 bases. The CDR3 consists of 13 residues. Written as DNA, the CDR3 is TGTGCCAGCAGCCACAGGGCCAATCAGCCCCAGCATTTT. Protein product: CASSHRANQPQHF.

The chain joins TRBV18 to TRBJ1-4, with D possibly matching TRBD1 (6 bases). The CDR3 has 19 amino acids. CDR1 and CDR2 from the germline V gene are KGHSH and LQKENI. V lost 6 bases, J lost 3 bases, and 26 bases lay in between. The CDR3 sequence is CASSSTGFLDVQPNEKLFF. CDR3 coding DNA: TGTGCCAGCTCGTCCACAGGGTTTTTAGACGTACAACCTAATGAAAAACTGTTTTTT.

The V call is TRBV5-8, the J call TRBJ2-7; 9 bases are shared with TRBD1. This CDR3 region has 13 residues. Germline V gene sequence: CDR1 SGHTS, CDR2 YDEGEE. V dropped 9 bases and J dropped 7; count of bases not matched to a gene: 11. Written as DNA, the CDR3 is TGTGCCACCGACAGGACAGGGACAGGGGAGCAGTACTTC. Translating gives CATDRTGTGEQYF.

This sequence joins TRBV14 and TRBJ1-6; tentatively, D is TRBD1 (6 bases). Germline V gene lookup returns CDR1 SGHDN and CDR2 FVKESK. CDR3 length: 15 residues. Between the trimmed V and J ends, which lost 2 bases and 10 bases, there was a span of 15 bases. The CDR3 region has the DNA TGTGCCAGCAGCCAATCCGGGGGGCCCCAATCACCCCTCCACTTT. As protein: CASSQSGGPQSPLHF.

The rearrangement links TRBV7-2 to TRBJ1-1; TRBD1 matches 7 bases. Trimming removed 5 bases from V and 1 base from J; junction bases left unmatched: 7. Germline loops: CDR1 SGHTA, CDR2 FQGNSA. The CDR3 loop spans 15 amino acids. CDR3: CASSLSGTANTEAFF. The CDR3 coding sequence is TGTGCCAGCAGCCTCTCCGGGACAGCGAACACTGAAGCTTTCTTT.